This T cell receptor (beta chain) was captured by sequencing in a study of early stage breast cancer tumors. Germline V gene lookup returns CDR1 LGHNA and CDR2 YSLEER. CDR3 length equals 16 residues. V was shortened by 0 bases and J by 7 bases, with 16 bases between the two germline ends. General study points: Chain pairing and CD4, CD8 or FOXP3 expression were not captured. Most shared enriched TCRB sequences were commonly generated ones.

A word on this clone: The antigen remains undetermined.

The table came from immunoSEQ multiplex PCR; TCRdb's copy has only in-frame clones and leaves some out. The table shows some 48,000 clones, with 83% occurring only once. The receptor was isolated from a person aged 45 to 59 with breast cancer. The chain has TRBV4-3 and TRBJ2-1, with D perhaps matching TRBD1 (6 bases). Sequencing was carried out using blood. This CDR3 reads CASSQDPAGVGNEQFF. The DNA of the CDR3 is TGCGCCAGCAGCCAAGACCCCGCAGGGGTGGGGAATGAGCAGTTCTTC.